The 23 T cell receptor beta chains listed next were all sequenced from one sample in a study of PD-L1 blockade in urothelial cancer. Time point: pretreatment peripheral blood. TCRdb's table, derived via immunoSEQ multiplex PCR, lists solely in-frame clones and lacks some. The table records 43,000 or so clones, over 75% of them present only once. The sequencing here drew on PBMCs, taken around atezolizumab (anti-PD-L1) treatment. The receptors here all came from a man aged 60 to 75 with urothelial cancer.

The chain employs TRBV19 and TRBJ2-7; 13 bases align to TRBD2. The CDR3 extends over 17 amino acids. V shed 3 bases and J 5 bases; nucleotides not matched to a gene: 10. Germline V lookup: CDR1 LNHDA, CDR2 SQIVND (reference sequence). CDR3 loop: CASSIARFGLAGDEQYF. For the CDR3, the DNA is TGTGCCAGTAGTATTGCGAGGTTTGGACTAGCGGGAGACGAGCAGTACTTC. Combining the CDR3 with reference TRBV19 and TRBJ2-7 gives the whole variable domain DGGITQSPKYLFRKEGQNVTLSCEQNLNHDAMYWYRQDPGQGLRLIYYSQIVNDFQKGDIAEGYSVSREKKESFPLTVTSAQKNPTAFYLCASSIARFGLAGDEQYFGPGTRLTVT.

This sequence joins TRBV10-2 and TRBJ2-4, with D unresolved. The CDR3 is 11 residues long. Trimming stripped 4 bases from V and 4 bases from J, with 2 bases between. CDR1 and CDR2 (germline): WSHSY, SAAADI. The CDR3 bases are TGCGCCAGCAGTGCAAAAAACATTCAGTACTTC. Amino acid sequence: CASSAKNIQYF.

The chain recombines TRBV2 with TRBJ2-5; 7 nucleotides align to TRBD2. J was trimmed by 0 bases and V by 3 bases; bases with no gene match: 10. The CDR3 is made up of 17 amino acids. Germline V gene sequence: CDR1 SNHLY, CDR2 FYNNEI. Here the CDR3 DNA reads TGTGCCAGCAGTGATGGGCGGGCGGGAGCGTACCAAGAGACCCAGTACTTC. Translating it yields CASSDGRAGAYQETQYF.

The CDR3 region is CASSSRGGKSEAFF. CDR3 DNA: TGTGCCAGCAGTTCCCGAGGAGGAAAATCTGAAGCTTTCTTT. This chain connects TRBV6-5 to TRBJ1-1; D ambiguous. CDR3 length equals 14 residues. Germline V gives CDR1 MNHEY, CDR2 SVGAGI. V was clipped by 4 bases and J by 6 bases, with 15 bases between them.

The chain recombines TRBV25-1 with TRBJ1-5, with D possibly matching TRBD1 (5 bases). The V end lost 2 bases, the J end lost 0 bases, and 8 bases lay between the germline ends. The germline V gene encodes CDR1 MGHDK and CDR2 SYGVNS. The CDR3 length is 15 residues. The CDR3 sequence is CASSEAQGSNQPQHF. CDR3 in DNA: TGTGCCAGCAGTGAAGCTCAGGGTAGCAATCAGCCCCAGCATTTT.

The chain combines TRBV4-2 with TRBJ2-1; TRBD1 might be the D (6 bases). The CDR3 totals 14 residues. CDR1 is LGHNA, CDR2 YNFKEQ, per germline. Trimming took off 1 base at V and 5 bases at J, with 9 bases between the two ends. The CDR3 nucleotides are TGTGCCAGCAGCCAAGCCGGACAGAACAATGAGCAGTTCTTC. This encodes CASSQAGQNNEQFF.

This rearrangement joins TRBV30 to TRBJ1-1; D ambiguous. V gave up 0 bases and J gave up 0 bases, with 8 bases separating them. Per the germline V gene, CDR1 is GTSNPN and CDR2 is SVGIG (reference sequence). The CDR3 runs to 14 residues. The CDR3 region is CAWSVGVMNTEAFF. CDR3 nucleotides: TGTGCCTGGAGTGTCGGTGTTATGAACACTGAAGCTTTCTTT.

The rearrangement links TRBV28 to TRBJ2-7, with D possibly matching TRBD1 (6 bases). Trimming cost V 6 bases and J 5 bases, with 14 bases left between them. Germline V gives CDR1 MDHEN, CDR2 SYDVKM. CDR3 length: 13 amino acids. Here the CDR3 reads CASSLIGQNEQYF. CDR3 bases: TGTGCCAGCAGCCTGATAGGACAGAACGAGCAGTACTTC. The variable domain in full, completed from reference TRBV28 and TRBJ2-7, reads DVKVTQSSRYLVKRTGEKVFLECVQDMDHENMFWYRQDPGLGLRLIYFSYDVKMKEKGDIPEGYSVSREKKERFSLILESASTNQTSMYLCASSLIGQNEQYFGPGTRLTVT.

The rearrangement links TRBV4-1 to TRBJ1-5, with D hard to call. CDR3 length: 15 amino acids. V was cut by 3 bases and J by 4 bases, with 13 bases left in between. Looked up from germline, CDR1 is MGHRA and CDR2 is YSYEKL. In DNA, the CDR3 is TGCGCCAGCAGCCAGGAGGGCCAATATAATCAGCCCCAGCATTTT. As protein: CASSQEGQYNQPQHF.

The V and J genes are TRBV5-1 and TRBJ2-1; D ambiguous. Germline V CDR1 and CDR2: SGHRS, YFSETQ. This CDR3 is 16 amino acids long. Trimming stripped 1 base from V and 0 bases from J, with 11 bases between. For the CDR3, the DNA is TGCGCCAGCAGCTTGCTAGACCTTTTCTCCTACAATGAGCAGTTCTTC. It translates to CASSLLDLFSYNEQFF.

This chain links TRBV7-2 with TRBJ2-7; TRBD2 agrees at 9 bases. The CDR3 extends over 15 amino acids. Germline CDR1 reads SGHTA; CDR2 reads FQGNSA. V shed 5 bases and J 3 bases; nucleotides not matched to a gene: 8. Here the CDR3 reads CASSPGLAGLYEQYF. CDR3 sequence (DNA): TGTGCCAGCAGCCCCGGGCTAGCGGGGCTCTACGAGCAGTACTTC.

The chain employs TRBV7-9 and TRBJ1-2, with 7 bases aligning to TRBD1. The V and J ends lost 5 bases and 0 bases, in that order; junction bases with no gene match: 3. The CDR3 has 14 residues. The V gene's germline CDR1 is SEHNR and CDR2 FQNEAQ (reference sequence). CDR3 amino acids: CASSLGTANYGYTF. DNA of the CDR3: TGTGCCAGCAGCCTTGGGACAGCTAACTATGGCTACACCTTC.

The V gene is TRBV5-1, the J gene TRBJ2-7, with TRBD1 matching over 8 bases. Losses at the gene ends were 4 bases for V and 5 bases for J; bases not matched to a gene: 5. The CDR3 totals 13 residues. Germline V gene lookup returns CDR1 SGHRS and CDR2 YFSETQ. The CDR3 loop reads CASSLGQGNEQYF. The CDR3 DNA sequence: TGCGCCAGCAGCCTCGGACAGGGAAACGAGCAGTACTTC.

The rearrangement uses TRBV6-1 and TRBJ2-5, with 8 positions matching TRBD1. The V gene's germline CDR1 is MNHNS and CDR2 SASEGT. The trim removed 3 bases at V and 5 bases at J, leaving 8 bases unmatched. CDR3 size: 15 residues. CDR3 protein: CASSEGQVASETQYF. Here the CDR3 DNA reads TGTGCCAGCAGTGAGGGACAGGTGGCGAGCGAGACCCAGTACTTC.

The V call is TRBV7-2, the J call TRBJ2-7; 7 bases map to TRBD1. The germline CDR1 and CDR2 sequences are SGHTA and FQGNSA. CDR3 size: 15 residues. With 3 bases clipped from V and 2 bases from J, the junction kept 7 bases outside the gene matches. The CDR3 sequence: CASSFGYRGAYEQYF. CDR3 sequence (DNA): TGTGCCAGCAGCTTCGGATACAGGGGAGCCTACGAGCAGTACTTC. Looking up the rest from reference TRBV7-2 and TRBJ2-7 gives the full variable domain: GAGVSQSPSNKVTEKGKDVELRCDPISGHTALYWYRQSLGQGLEFLIYFQGNSAPDKSGLPSDRFSAERTGGSVSTLTIQRTQQEDSAVYLCASSFGYRGAYEQYFGPGTRLTVT.

In its sample, this clone was seen a few times. The chain has TRBV28 and TRBJ2-7; 7 bases map to TRBD2. This CDR3 has 19 residues. With V trimmed by 5 bases and J by 0 bases, 19 bases remained unmatched. Germline V gives CDR1 MDHEN, CDR2 SYDVKM. In DNA, the CDR3 is TGTGCCAGCAGTCAACCCCCAGTCCGTACTAGCGTTAGCTCCTACGAGCAGTACTTC. Amino acid sequence: CASSQPPVRTSVSSYEQYF.

This chain links TRBV5-1 with TRBJ2-3; D might be TRBD2 (5 bases). This CDR3 is 13 amino acids long. The V gene's germline CDR1 is SGHRS and CDR2 YFSETQ. Trimming shortened V by 5 bases and J by 3 bases, and 10 bases separated the two germline ends. The CDR3 DNA reads as TGCGCCAGCAGATGGAAGCGGACAGATACGCAGTATTTT. Its protein is CASRWKRTDTQYF.

This clone was observed once. The V call is TRBV19, the J call TRBJ1-2, with a tentative D call TRBD1 (5 bases). Germline loops: CDR1 LNHDA, CDR2 SQIVND (reference sequence). The ends were cut back, 9 bases at V and 0 bases at J, with 11 bases in the middle. This CDR3 is built from 13 residues. CDR3 in amino acids: CASGDYSNYGYTF. In nucleotides, the CDR3 is TGTGCCAGCGGGGACTACTCTAACTATGGCTACACCTTC.

The V gene is TRBV18, the J gene TRBJ1-2; TRBD1 is a possible D gene (5 bases). V was pared by 5 bases and J by 4 bases, with 14 bases between. Germline V gene data show CDR1 as KGHSH and CDR2 as LQKENI. The CDR3 loop spans 14 amino acids. CDR3 sequence reads: CASSGEGDTYGYTF. Written as DNA, the CDR3 is TGTGCCAGCTCAGGCGAAGGGGATACCTATGGCTACACCTTC.

This rearrangement joins TRBV11-2 to TRBJ2-5, with 9 bases fitting TRBD1. J gave up 2 bases and V 3 bases, and 7 bases lay outside the gene matches. CDR3 length: 16 amino acids. Looked up from germline, CDR1 is SGHAT and CDR2 is FQNNGV. The CDR3 protein is CASSFQPGTGQETQYF. In DNA, the CDR3 is TGTGCCAGCAGCTTCCAACCCGGGACAGGGCAAGAGACCCAGTACTTC.

The chain couples TRBV4-2 to TRBJ2-7; 10 nucleotides align to TRBD2. The germline V gene has CDR1 LGHNA and CDR2 YNFKEQ. With 0 bases clipped from V and 0 bases from J, the junction kept 2 bases outside the gene matches. CDR3 length equals 16 residues. The CDR3 nucleotides read TGTGCCAGCAGCCAAGATCCTAGCGGGAGCTCCTACGAGCAGTACTTC. The encoded protein is CASSQDPSGSSYEQYF.

V usage is TRBV5-1 and J usage is TRBJ1-1; D is possibly TRBD1 (6 bases). This CDR3 has 14 amino acids. Germline V lookup: CDR1 SGHRS, CDR2 YFSETQ. V was pared by 2 bases and J by 1 base, with 9 bases between. The CDR3 DNA reads TGCGCCAGCAGCTTACCGGGACAGAACACTGAAGCTTTCTTT. Encoded protein: CASSLPGQNTEAFF. Full variable domain (rest looked up from reference TRBV5-1 and TRBJ1-1): KAGVTQTPRYLIKTRGQQVTLSCSPISGHRSVSWYQQTPGQGLQFLFEYFSETQRNKGNFPGRFSGRQFSNSRSEMNVSTLELGDSALYLCASSLPGQNTEAFFGQGTRLTVV.

This clone was found once. The CDR3 region is CASSLEGGGNEKLFF. CDR3 nucleotides: TGTGCCAGCAGCTTGGAGGGGGGGGGTAATGAAAAACTGTTTTTT. This sequence joins TRBV5-4 and TRBJ1-4, with a weak D call TRBD1 (6 bases). Germline V gene sequence: CDR1 SGHNT, CDR2 YYREEE (reference sequence). Trimming shortened V by 0 bases and J by 4 bases, and 10 bases separated the two germline ends. The CDR3 totals 15 residues. The full variable domain, rest sourced from reference TRBV5-4 and TRBJ1-4, is ETGVTQSPTHLIKTRGQQVTLRCSSQSGHNTVSWYQQALGQGPQFIFQYYREEENGRGNFPPRFSGLQFPNYSSELNVNALELDDSALYLCASSLEGGGNEKLFFGSGTQLSVL.